The 20 T cell receptor beta chains below were found in one sample sequenced in a study of blood T cell repertoires in COVID-19. Here immunoSEQ multiplex PCR was the method, and the copy in TCRdb shows in-frame clones only, minus some. The profile shows about 140,000 clones, about 75% of them singletons. The sample comprised PBMCs or T cells enriched from blood (not recorded which). The origin of the receptors is a woman between 45 and 60 years old who had recovered from COVID-19.

The table lists this clone with many counts. V gene TRBV29-1 combines with J gene TRBJ2-1; 8 bases agree with TRBD1. J lost 7 bases, V lost 0 bases, and 11 bases had no gene match. CDR1 and CDR2 from the germline V gene are SQVTM and ANQGSEA. The CDR3 has 16 amino acids. The DNA for the CDR3 is TGCAGCGTTGAAGATCCCCTCGCAGGGGGCGGGAATGAGCAGTTCTTC. It translates to CSVEDPLAGGGNEQFF.

This clone has only one observation. The CDR3 bases are TGTGCCAGTACCTGGACAGGAGGCTCCTACAATGAGCAGTTCTTC. Amino acids: CASTWTGGSYNEQFF. The J gene is TRBJ2-1, the V gene TRBV19; TRBD1 matches at 7 bases. Germline V gives CDR1 LNHDA, CDR2 SQIVND (reference sequence). The CDR3 totals 15 residues. V lost 7 bases and J lost 0; bases outside the gene matches: 6.

The chain recombines TRBV24-1 with TRBJ1-1, with 7 bases matching TRBD1. Germline V gives CDR1 KGHDR, CDR2 SFDVKD. The CDR3 has 15 residues. With V trimmed by 6 bases and J by 3 bases, 9 bases remained unmatched. The CDR3 nucleotides are TGTGCCACCAGTCCCGGGACAGCCGGGGACACTGAAGCTTTCTTT. It yields the protein CATSPGTAGDTEAFF.

J is TRBJ1-5 and V is TRBV27; possibly TRBD1 for D (6 bases). CDR1 is MNHEY and CDR2 is SMNVEV in the germline V gene (reference sequence). This CDR3 spans 14 amino acids. V was clipped by 3 bases and J by 7 bases, with 13 bases between them. The CDR3, as DNA: TGTGCCAGCAGTTTCGGGGGGCAAGGGCAGCCCCAGCATTTT. As protein: CASSFGGQGQPQHF.

V gene TRBV18 combines with J gene TRBJ1-2; D may be TRBD1 (6 bases). CDR1 is KGHSH and CDR2 is LQKENI in the germline V gene. This CDR3 region has 14 residues. The V end lost 4 bases, the J end lost 1 base, and 10 bases lay between the germline ends. The CDR3 DNA sequence: TGTGCCAGCTCACAGAGGACAGATAACTATGGCTACACCTTC. This encodes CASSQRTDNYGYTF.

This sequence joins TRBV10-3 and TRBJ1-6; D may be TRBD1 (5 bases). CDR3 length: 13 amino acids. The germline V gene has CDR1 ENHRY and CDR2 SYGVKD. V lost 4 bases and J 8 bases, leaving 9 bases between the germline ends. The CDR3 DNA is TGTGCCATCAGTGGCAGGGTGGATTCACCCCTCCACTTT. This sequence encodes CAISGRVDSPLHF.

Written as DNA, the CDR3 is TGCGCCAGCACGACAGGGGCACGGGAGACCCAGTACTTC. The encoded protein is CASTTGARETQYF. This chain joins TRBV5-1 and TRBJ2-5, with 8 nucleotides matching TRBD1. This CDR3 has 13 amino acids. Germline V gives CDR1 SGHRS, CDR2 YFSETQ. The trim removed 6 bases at V and 5 bases at J, leaving 6 bases unmatched.

The chain has TRBV24-1 and TRBJ1-1, with TRBD1 as a possible D gene (6 bases). The length of the CDR3 is 15 residues. With 5 bases removed from V and 7 bases from J, the gap between germline ends came to 19 bases. The germline V gene has CDR1 KGHDR and CDR2 SFDVKD. The CDR3 region has the DNA TGTGCCACCAGTGTGGGGGACACCTTAGCTGGTGAAGCTTTCTTT. This gives the protein CATSVGDTLAGEAFF.

The chain recombines TRBV11-3 with TRBJ2-7; D may be TRBD2 (5 bases). The V gene lost 5 bases and the J gene lost 4 bases, with 12 bases spanning the gap. CDR1 and CDR2 from the germline V gene are SGHNT and YENEEA. The CDR3 is 13 amino acids. The CDR3 sequence: CASSEKRNYEQYF. For the CDR3, the DNA is TGTGCCAGCAGCGAGAAGCGGAATTACGAGCAGTACTTC.

In DNA form, the CDR3 reads TGCGCCAGCAGCCAATTAAGAAACACCATATATTTT. This sequence encodes CASSQLRNTIYF. This chain joins TRBV4-1 and TRBJ1-3; no clear D gene. CDR3 size: 12 residues. V was clipped by 2 bases and J by 5 bases, with 4 bases between them. CDR1 and CDR2 from the germline V gene are MGHRA and YSYEKL.

The chain uses TRBV9 and TRBJ2-3, with D unclear. Trimming stripped 4 bases from V and 0 bases from J, with 15 bases between. CDR3 length equals 16 residues. Germline-derived CDR1 and CDR2 are SGDLS and YYNGEE. Here the CDR3 reads CASSFYDMSSTDTQYF. For the CDR3, the DNA is TGTGCCAGCAGCTTCTATGACATGTCTAGCACAGATACGCAGTATTTT. The whole variable domain, filled in from reference TRBV9 and TRBJ2-3, reads DSGVTQTPKHLITATGQRVTLRCSPRSGDLSVYWYQQSLDQGLQFLIQYYNGEERAKGNILERFSAQQFPDLHSELNLSSLELGDSALYFCASSFYDMSSTDTQYFGPGTRLTVL.

This clone was seen only a few times. V usage is TRBV11-3 and J usage is TRBJ2-7; D remains ambiguous. The CDR3 covers 13 residues. V shed 1 base and J shed 7 bases, with 11 bases lying between them. CDR1 is SGHNT, CDR2 YENEEA, per germline. The CDR3 region has the DNA TGTGCCAGCAGCTTAGGCCCGGGTCGAGAGCAGTACTTC. Its protein product is CASSLGPGREQYF.

The table lists this clone with a few counts. The rearrangement uses TRBV19 and TRBJ2-1; TRBD2 agrees at 11 bases. The germline V gene encodes CDR1 LNHDA and CDR2 SQIVND (reference sequence). The CDR3 is made up of 15 amino acids. The J segment lost 3 bases and the V segment lost 4 bases, leaving 2 bases of the junction unmatched. Here the CDR3 DNA reads TGTGCCAGTAGTACCGGACTAGCGGGCTACAATGAGCAGTTCTTC. Amino acid sequence: CASSTGLAGYNEQFF.

As to this clone: Other DNA sequences within the sample encode an identical CDR3. The chain uses TRBV7-6 and TRBJ1-6, with no clear D. The V end lost 2 bases, the J end lost 0 bases, and 5 bases lay between the germline ends. Germline V gene lookup returns CDR1 SGHVS and CDR2 FNYEAQ. This CDR3 spans 15 amino acids. CDR3 DNA: TGTGCCAGCAGCTTAAGTAGCTCCTATAATTCACCCCTCCACTTT. It yields the protein CASSLSSSYNSPLHF.

V and J are TRBV18 and TRBJ2-5; maybe TRBD2 (6 bases). From germline, CDR1 is KGHSH and CDR2 LQKENI. Deletions cut 3 bases from V and 1 base from J, with 15 bases between. The CDR3 runs 16 residues. For the CDR3, the DNA is TGTGCCAGCTCACCCGCCTGGCGCGGGACCCAAGAGACCCAGTACTTC. Its protein is CASSPAWRGTQETQYF.

The chain joins TRBV9 to TRBJ2-7; weak D call: TRBD1 (5 bases). CDR3 length: 12 amino acids. Trimming cost V 3 bases and J 4 bases, with 8 bases left between them. The germline V gene encodes CDR1 SGDLS and CDR2 YYNGEE. The CDR3 DNA reads as TGTGCCAGCAGCGGAGCAGGGTACGAGCAGTACTTC. Translation gives CASSGAGYEQYF.

This clone was seen a handful of times. The chain combines TRBV28 with TRBJ2-3, with D possibly matching TRBD1 (6 bases). Germline CDR1 is MDHEN and CDR2 is SYDVKM. Trimming pared 6 bases from V and 4 bases from J, leaving 8 bases between. The CDR3 is made up of 12 amino acids. CDR3 sequence: CASSRGSDTQYF. CDR3 nucleotides: TGTGCCAGCAGCAGGGGTTCAGATACGCAGTATTTT.

The J gene is TRBJ2-7, the V gene TRBV11-2, with 7 nucleotides matching TRBD2. The J segment lost 6 bases and the V segment lost 2 bases, leaving 13 bases of the junction unmatched. CDR3 length: 16 amino acids. Germline V gene lookup returns CDR1 SGHAT and CDR2 FQNNGV. Here the CDR3 DNA reads TGTGCCAGCAGCTTACCCCCGGGGGAGGGACCTGGCGAGCAGTACTTC. Protein product: CASSLPPGEGPGEQYF.

The rearrangement uses TRBV11-3 and TRBJ2-1; possibly TRBD1 for D (6 bases). V dropped 8 bases and J dropped 4 bases, with 15 bases sitting between them. The germline gives CDR1 SGHNT, CDR2 YENEEA. The CDR3 sequence is 14 residues long. CDR3: CASAVDRGYNEQFF. The CDR3 coding sequence is TGTGCCAGCGCCGTGGACAGAGGGTACAATGAGCAGTTCTTC.

The chain joins TRBV4-2 to TRBJ1-3; D perhaps matches TRBD1 (6 bases). The V end was cut by 5 bases, the J end by 4 bases, with 18 bases between. This CDR3 is built from 16 residues. Germline values: CDR1 LGHNA, CDR2 YNFKEQ. The CDR3 DNA is TGTGCCAGCAGCGAAACTTATCACAGGGAGGGAAACACCATATATTTT. Amino acid sequence: CASSETYHREGNTIYF.